The 11 T cell receptor beta chains below come from one sample, sequenced in a study of T cell clonotyping in hematopoietic cell transplantation. Produced via immunoSEQ multiplex PCR; TCRdb's table is partial and in-frame only. The sample contains 9,000 to 13,000 clones, around four fifths of which appear only once. This specimen consisted of PBMCs, obtained 30 days after allogeneic stem cell transplant. The receptors were gathered from a female patient in her 40s who had an allogeneic stem cell transplant from a related donor, so T cells may come from the graft donor. Some clones in this sample may be carry-over from other donors' samples.

Note on this clone: Because it lacks the conserved phenylalanine or tryptophan at the end, this CDR3 is likely a read error. The DNA is omitted, as the CDR3 cannot be located on it reliably, and the CDR3 follows TCRdb's listing. This rearrangement joins TRBV6-1 to TRBJ1-1; TRBD1, the D gene given by the table, was not confirmed from the DNA. The CDR3 spans 14 residues, counting both ends. CDR1 and CDR2 from the germline V gene are MNHNS and SASEGT. CDR3 residues: CASSGVWIGVTFSQ.

The chain combines TRBV7-3 with TRBJ2-2; 10 positions agree with TRBD2. CDR1 is SGHTA, CDR2 FQGTGA, per germline. The CDR3 has 16 amino acids. The J segment lost 5 bases and the V segment lost 4 bases, leaving 7 bases of the junction unmatched. This CDR3 reads CASSSPSGSWTGELFF. The CDR3 bases are TGTGCCAGCAGCTCCCCTAGCGGGAGTTGGACCGGGGAGCTGTTTTTT.

This rearrangement joins TRBV5-8 to TRBJ1-4; the D gene is possibly TRBD1 (6 bases). From germline, CDR1 is SGHTS and CDR2 YDEGEE. Trimming cost V 5 bases and J 8 bases, with 25 bases left between them. The CDR3 length is 17 residues. CDR3 loop: CASRLGGFRDIGEKLFF. The CDR3 coding sequence is TGTGCCAGCAGGCTCGGGGGGTTTCGGGACATTGGCGAAAAACTGTTTTTT.

CDR3 amino acids: CASGRQGENEQFF. Written as DNA, the CDR3 is TGTGCCAGCGGCCGACAGGGGGAGAATGAGCAGTTCTTC. This chain links TRBV27 with TRBJ2-1; 9 bases map to TRBD1. The CDR3 is made up of 13 amino acids. Losses at the gene ends were 8 bases for V and 7 bases for J; bases not matched to a gene: 6. Germline V gives CDR1 MNHEY, CDR2 SMNVEV (reference sequence).

V usage is TRBV6-1 and J usage is TRBJ1-1; D unclear. CDR1 and CDR2 (germline): MNHNS, SASEGT. There are 11 residues in the CDR3. The V and J ends lost 2 bases and 9 bases respectively, with 7 bases between them. The DNA of the CDR3 is TGTGCCAGCAGTGAATGGGATAAAGCTTTCTTT. As protein: CASSEWDKAFF.

The table lists this clone with a few counts. This chain links TRBV11-2 with TRBJ2-3; 7 nucleotides match TRBD2. The CDR3 contains 15 residues. CDR1 is SGHAT, CDR2 FQNNGV, per germline. V shed 1 base and J 2 bases; nucleotides not matched to a gene: 3. This CDR3 reads CASSLGGGNTDTQYF. In nucleotides, the CDR3 is TGTGCCAGCAGCTTAGGCGGGGGTAACACAGATACGCAGTATTTT.

CDR3 residues: CASSLDRYQPQHF. In nucleotides, the CDR3 is TGTGCCAGCAGCTTAGACAGGTATCAGCCCCAGCATTTT. The chain links TRBV11-2 to TRBJ1-5; D unresolved. Germline lookup yields CDR1 SGHAT and CDR2 FQNNGV. The CDR3 runs 13 residues. Trimming pared 0 bases from V and 5 bases from J, leaving 5 bases between.

This chain links TRBV5-1 with TRBJ2-2; D not resolved. The germline CDR1 and CDR2 sequences are SGHRS and YFSETQ. Trimming shortened V by 7 bases and J by 7 bases, and 5 bases separated the two germline ends. The CDR3 runs 10 residues. The CDR3 sequence is CASFDGELFF. The CDR3 bases are TGCGCCAGCTTCGACGGGGAGCTGTTTTTT.

This clone was observed once. This rearrangement joins TRBV10-3 to TRBJ1-1; the D is unclear. CDR1 and CDR2 (germline): ENHRY, SYGVKD. This CDR3 spans 17 amino acids. V lost 4 bases and J 0 bases, leaving 18 bases between the germline ends. CDR3 protein: CAISGLQTEAMNTEAFF. CDR3 coding DNA: TGTGCCATCAGTGGGCTCCAAACGGAGGCTATGAACACTGAAGCTTTCTTT.

The V call is TRBV6-1, the J call TRBJ1-5, with D tentatively TRBD1 (6 bases). Looked up from germline, CDR1 is MNHNS and CDR2 is SASEGT. The CDR3 length is 14 residues. The germline V and J ends were trimmed by 3 bases and 5 bases, with 11 bases remaining between them. CDR3 sequence reads: CASSEGGAHQPQHF. CDR3 nucleotides: TGTGCCAGCAGTGAGGGGGGGGCCCATCAGCCCCAGCATTTT.

The genes are TRBV19 and TRBJ1-6; D not resolved. The CDR3 is 12 amino acids. Germline V gene data show CDR1 as LNHDA and CDR2 as SQIVND (reference sequence). Trimming pared 5 bases from V and 6 bases from J, leaving 5 bases between. The CDR3 sequence is CASSLTNSPLHF. The CDR3 region has the DNA TGTGCCAGTAGTTTGACTAATTCACCCCTCCACTTT.